This is a list of T cell receptor beta chains from one sample in a study of OX40 agonist ivuxolimab in advanced cancers. Sequenced by immunoSEQ multiplex PCR; TCRdb stores in-frame clones only, minus some. The sample has 60,000 to 80,000 clones, 85% seen once. The material was CD4+ or CD8+ T cells sorted from blood, obtained in a trial of the OX40 agonist ivuxolimab. These receptors were collected from an adult with an advanced solid tumor such as melanoma, head and neck, liver or kidney cancer. Each CDR3 is given with its conserved first and last residue. The order of the fields is CDR3 length, clone size, J gene, V gene, D gene, CDR3 DNA, CDR3 protein. A D gene is named only where the DNA matches it firmly. Part of the rows lack a size; the others show once, few, many or a class for expanded clones.

>15|-|TRBJ1-4|TRBV14|TRBD1
TGTGCCAGACCGACAGGGGGTTCAACTAATGAAAAACTGTTTTTT
CARPTGGSTNEKLFF
>14|-|TRBJ2-2|TRBV27|-
TGTGCCAGCAGTATGCAGGGAAACACCGGGGAGCTGTTTTTT
CASSMQGNTGELFF
>15|-|TRBJ1-3|TRBV27|-
TGTGCCAGCAGGGAAGGACGGTTCTCTGGAAACACCATATATTTT
CASREGRFSGNTIYF
>15|-|TRBJ1-6|TRBV2|-
TGTGCCAGCAGTGAATGGAGCTCCTATAATTCACCCCTCCACTTT
CASSEWSSYNSPLHF
>18|-|TRBJ2-5|TRBV21-1|-
TGTGCCAGCAGCAAAAGCCAGGGCATAAGAGGGCCTCCAGAGACCCAGTACTTC
CASSKSQGIRGPPETQYF
>12|-|TRBJ2-2|TRBV9|-
TGTGCCAGCAGCGTACTAGCCGGGGAGCTGTTTTTT
CASSVLAGELFF
>14|-|TRBJ1-6|TRBV6-6|-
TGTGCCAGCAGTTACCTTGTTACCAATTCACCCCTCCACTTT
CASSYLVTNSPLHF
>14|-|TRBJ1-5|TRBV28|-
TGTGCCAGCAGTTTCGGGCACTACAATCAGCCCCAGCATTTT
CASSFGHYNQPQHF
>17|-|TRBJ1-2|TRBV28|TRBD1
TGTGCCAGCAGTCGCTGGACAGGGATCGAAGTGAACTATGGCTACACCTTC
CASSRWTGIEVNYGYTF
>14|-|TRBJ2-4|TRBV6-1|-
TGTGCCAGCAGTGAAGGTTTGGTATTGAACATTCAGTACTTC
CASSEGLVLNIQYF
>15|-|TRBJ1-1|TRBV7-9|-
TGTGCCAGCAGCGAACGAAGACAGGTGAACACTGAAGCTTTCTTT
CASSERRQVNTEAFF
>14|-|TRBJ2-3|TRBV4-2|-
TGTGCCAGCAGCCAAGATGGGATCACAGATACGCAGTATTTT
CASSQDGITDTQYF
>14|few|TRBJ2-7|TRBV14|-
TGTGCCAGCAGCCTAAGCTACAGGGTCTACGAGCAGTACTTC
CASSLSYRVYEQYF
>14|many|TRBJ2-2|TRBV6-4|TRBD2
TGTGCCAGCAGTACAGCGGGGGACACCGGGGAGCTGTTTTTT
CASSTAGDTGELFF
>13|-|TRBJ1-1|TRBV5-5|-
TGTGCCAGCAGCTTGGGGGCGGAGGGGAAAGCTTTCTTT
CASSLGAEGKAFF
>14|-|TRBJ2-7|TRBV29-1|-
TGCAGCGTTCGAAGCGGCGGGGGCCCTTACGAGCAGTACTTC
CSVRSGGGPYEQYF
>16|-|TRBJ2-5|TRBV28|TRBD2
TGTGCCAGCAGTACCCCTCCCTTAGCGGGAGGTGGAGCGCAGTACTTC
CASSTPPLAGGGAQYF
>13|-|TRBJ2-5|TRBV27|TRBD2
TGTGCCAGCAGCCCCGTAGCGGGACAGACCCAGTACTTC
CASSPVAGQTQYF
>15|-|TRBJ1-4|TRBV14|-
TGTGCCAGCAGCCAAGCGAGGGTGACTAATGAAAAACTGTTTTTT
CASSQARVTNEKLFF
>15|-|TRBJ1-5|TRBV18|-
TGTGCCAGCTCACCAAGGGCCAGAACAAATCAGCCCCAGCATTTT
CASSPRARTNQPQHF
>15|-|TRBJ1-1|TRBV6-5|-
TGTGCCAGCAGTCCACCGGAAGGCCTAGGGCCTGAAGCTTTCTTT
CASSPPEGLGPEAFF
>17|-|TRBJ2-3|TRBV4-2|TRBD2
TGTGCCAGCAGCCAAGGGATAGCGGGAGGGAGCACAGATACGCAGTATTTT
CASSQGIAGGSTDTQYF
>19|-|TRBJ2-1|TRBV7-9|TRBD2
TGTGCCAGCACCAATGGACTAGCGGGGGCCCTAAGCTCCTACAATGAGCAGTTCTTC
CASTNGLAGALSSYNEQFF
>12|-|TRBJ2-5|TRBV28|-
TGTGCCAGCAGCCTAGAGCTCGAGACCCAGTACTTC
CASSLELETQYF
>11|-|TRBJ2-1|TRBV5-5|-
TGTGCCAGCAGCTTCGGGACCTGGTGGTTCTTC
CASSFGTWWFF
>16|once|TRBJ2-7|TRBV14|-
TGTGCCAGCAGCCAAGAAAGAAGTGTGGGCCTGTACGAGCAGTACTTC
CASSQERSVGLYEQYF
>13|-|TRBJ1-1|TRBV5-1|-
TGCGCCAGCAGCCAAACAAAGAACACTGAAGCTTTCTTT
CASSQTKNTEAFF
>15|once|TRBJ2-5|TRBV7-8|TRBD1
TGTGCCAGCAGCGAGGGACAGCCGGGTAAGACGACCCAGTACTTC
CASSEGQPGKTTQYF
>13|-|TRBJ2-7|TRBV5-1|-
TGCGCCAGCAACTTAGCGGAGACCTCCGAGCAGTACTTC
CASNLAETSEQYF
>17|-|TRBJ1-1|TRBV7-6|-
TGTGCCAGCAGCTGGGGAGCGGCCATTAAGATGGGTACTGAAGCTTTCTTT
CASSWGAAIKMGTEAFF
>16|-|TRBJ1-2|TRBV28|-
TGTGCCAGCAGTTTATTCGCGACAGCTCAATCGGGGGGCTACACCTTC
CASSLFATAQSGGYTF
>16|-|TRBJ2-7|TRBV19|-
TGTGCCAGTAGTCCTCAGGAGGGACCCTATGCCTACGAGCAGTACTTC
CASSPQEGPYAYEQYF
>14|-|TRBJ2-7|TRBV15|-
TGTGCCACCAGCCCTCGGGACTTCTCCTACGAGCAGTACTTC
CATSPRDFSYEQYF
>15|-|TRBJ2-1|TRBV6-5|-
TGTGCCAGCAGTTACTCCCCAGACAGCTACAATGAGCAGTTCTTC
CASSYSPDSYNEQFF
>12|-|TRBJ1-1|TRBV6-1|-
TGTGCCAGCCGGGCGGGGTTGAATTGGGCTTTCTTT
CASRAGLNWAFF
>16|-|TRBJ1-6|TRBV10-3|TRBD1
TGTGCCATCAGTGAGCGGGGACAGTTGGAAAATTCACCCCTCCACTTT
CAISERGQLENSPLHF
>15|-|TRBJ2-1|TRBV7-9|-
TGTGCCAGCAGCCCAGGCGGGGTCTCCTACAATGAGCAGTTCTTC
CASSPGGVSYNEQFF
>17|-|TRBJ2-6|TRBV5-4|-
TGTGCCAGCAGCGGGGGACGGTCGCACTCTGGGGCCAACGTCCTGACTTTC
CASSGGRSHSGANVLTF
>15|-|TRBJ2-3|TRBV27|-
TGTGCCAGCAGTTGGCGGGGGCCACGCACAGATACGCAGTATTTT
CASSWRGPRTDTQYF
>14|-|TRBJ1-4|TRBV15|-
TGTGCCACCAGCAGAGATTGGGGGGGAGAAAAACTGTTTTTT
CATSRDWGGEKLFF
>13|-|TRBJ1-4|TRBV28|-
TGTGCCAGCTACAGGGTTGGGACTGAAAAACTGTTTTTT
CASYRVGTEKLFF
>16|few|TRBJ2-5|TRBV4-1|TRBD2
TGCGCCAGCAGCCAAGATCGAGGGAGGGGTGGGGAGACCCAGTACTTC
CASSQDRGRGGETQYF
>16|-|TRBJ2-1|TRBV4-1|-
TGCGCCAGCAGCGTCGGGACTGGGAGCTCCTACAATGAGCAGTTCTTC
CASSVGTGSSYNEQFF
>13|-|TRBJ2-1|TRBV19|-
TGTGCCAGTAGTTTGGACGAGGGGAATGAGCAGTTCTTC
CASSLDEGNEQFF
>16|-|TRBJ2-2|TRBV9|TRBD1
TGTGCCAGCAGCGTCAGGACAGGGCAGTACACCGGGGAGCTGTTTTTT
CASSVRTGQYTGELFF
>15|-|TRBJ1-3|TRBV13|-
TGTGCCAGCAGCTTAGCCGTCATAAGTGGAAACACCATATATTTT
CASSLAVISGNTIYF
>16|-|TRBJ1-3|TRBV6-6|-
TGTGCCAGCAGAGAAACGGACATCTACTCTGGAAACACCATATATTTT
CASRETDIYSGNTIYF
>14|-|TRBJ1-1|TRBV19|TRBD1
TGTGCCAGTAGCCCGGACAGGGTGGCGACTGAAGCTTTCTTT
CASSPDRVATEAFF
>14|-|TRBJ2-4|TRBV11-2|-
TGTGCCAGCAGCTTTTCACTAGCCAAAAACATTCAGTACTTC
CASSFSLAKNIQYF
>13|-|TRBJ1-1|TRBV10-2|-
TGCGGGGCGTCTAGGGGGGTGAACACTGAAGCTTTCTTT
CGASRGVNTEAFF
>16|once|TRBJ1-4|TRBV7-2|-
TGTGCCAGCAGCCCTGGTGATGCAGGGTGGAATGAAAAACTGTTTTTT
CASSPGDAGWNEKLFF
>15|-|TRBJ2-1|TRBV7-3|TRBD2
TGTGCCAGCAGACATAGCGGGAGTCTCGGGGATGAGCAGTTCTTC
CASRHSGSLGDEQFF
>15|-|TRBJ2-3|TRBV28|TRBD2
TGTGCCAGCAGGGGCGGGGGGACTCGGATTTATACGCAGTATTTT
CASRGGGTRIYTQYF
>18|-|TRBJ1-5|TRBV19|TRBD1
TGTGCCAGTAGTCTACACACAGGGGGGAGAAACGGCAATCAGCCCCAGCATTTT
CASSLHTGGRNGNQPQHF
>13|-|TRBJ2-2|TRBV11-3|-
TGTGCCAGCAGCTACTTAAATACCGGGGAGCTGTTTTTT
CASSYLNTGELFF
>13|-|TRBJ1-1|TRBV7-6|-
TGTGCCAGCAGCTTAGAGGCGAACACTGAAGCTTTCTTT
CASSLEANTEAFF
>15|few|TRBJ1-2|TRBV6-5|TRBD1
TGTGCCAGCAGTCGTCCCGGGACAGTCAACTATGGCTACACCTTC
CASSRPGTVNYGYTF
>15|-|TRBJ2-5|TRBV4-3|TRBD2
TGCGCCAGCAGCCAAACTAGCGGGAGAAAAGAGACCCAGTACTTC
CASSQTSGRKETQYF
>14|-|TRBJ2-7|TRBV6-5|-
TGTGCCAGCAGTTACGTTCGGGGCCGAGGCGAGCAGTACTTC
CASSYVRGRGEQYF